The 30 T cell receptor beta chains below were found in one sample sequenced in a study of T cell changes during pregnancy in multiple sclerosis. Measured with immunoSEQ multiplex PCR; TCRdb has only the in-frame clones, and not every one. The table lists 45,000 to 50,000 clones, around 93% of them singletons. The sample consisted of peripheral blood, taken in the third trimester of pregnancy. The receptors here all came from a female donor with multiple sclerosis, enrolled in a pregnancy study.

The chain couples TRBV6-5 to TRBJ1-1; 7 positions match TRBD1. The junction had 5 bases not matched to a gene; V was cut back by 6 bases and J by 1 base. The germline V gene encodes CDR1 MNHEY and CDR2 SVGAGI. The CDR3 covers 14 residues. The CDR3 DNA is TGTGCCAGCAGCGGGACAGTCCCGAACACTGAAGCTTTCTTT. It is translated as CASSGTVPNTEAFF.

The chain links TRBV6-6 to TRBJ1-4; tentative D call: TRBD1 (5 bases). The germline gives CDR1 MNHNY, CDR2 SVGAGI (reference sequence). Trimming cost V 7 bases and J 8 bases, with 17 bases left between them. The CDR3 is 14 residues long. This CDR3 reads CASTWGGSMEKLFF. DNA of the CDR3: TGTGCCAGCACCTGGGGGGGAAGTATGGAAAAACTGTTTTTT.

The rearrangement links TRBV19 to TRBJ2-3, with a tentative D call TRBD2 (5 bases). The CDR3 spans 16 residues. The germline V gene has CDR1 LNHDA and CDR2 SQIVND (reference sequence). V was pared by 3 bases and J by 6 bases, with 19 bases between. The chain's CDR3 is CASSISLGRPGDTQYF. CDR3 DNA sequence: TGTGCCAGTAGTATCTCTCTGGGCCGCCCGGGGGATACGCAGTATTTT.

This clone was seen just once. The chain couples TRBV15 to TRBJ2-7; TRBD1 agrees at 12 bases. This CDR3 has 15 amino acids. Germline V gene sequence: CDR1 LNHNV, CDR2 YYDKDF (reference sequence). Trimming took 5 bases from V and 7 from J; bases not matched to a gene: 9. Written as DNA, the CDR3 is TGTGCCACCAGCCGACCGGGACAGGGGGCGCGGGAGCAGTACTTC. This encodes CATSRPGQGAREQYF.

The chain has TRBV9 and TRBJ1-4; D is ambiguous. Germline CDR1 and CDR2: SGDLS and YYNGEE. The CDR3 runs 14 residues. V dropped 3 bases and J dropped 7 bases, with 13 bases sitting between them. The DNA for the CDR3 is TGTGCCAGCAGCGCCCAAGAAGGGAGTGAAAAACTGTTTTTT. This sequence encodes CASSAQEGSEKLFF.

The CDR3 sequence is CASSLDGNNEQFF. The CDR3 nucleotides are TGTGCCAGCAGCTTAGACGGGAACAATGAGCAGTTCTTC. This chain uses TRBV7-3 with TRBJ2-1; D is perhaps TRBD2 (5 bases). The CDR3 extends over 13 amino acids. V lost 2 bases, J lost 5 bases, and 7 bases lay in between. Germline loops: CDR1 SGHTA, CDR2 FQGTGA.

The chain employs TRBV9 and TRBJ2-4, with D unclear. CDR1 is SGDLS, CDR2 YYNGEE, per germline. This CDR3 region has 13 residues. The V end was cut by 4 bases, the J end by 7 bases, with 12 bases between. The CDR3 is CASSSTELNIQYF. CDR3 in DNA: TGTGCCAGCAGCTCTACAGAGTTGAACATTCAGTACTTC.

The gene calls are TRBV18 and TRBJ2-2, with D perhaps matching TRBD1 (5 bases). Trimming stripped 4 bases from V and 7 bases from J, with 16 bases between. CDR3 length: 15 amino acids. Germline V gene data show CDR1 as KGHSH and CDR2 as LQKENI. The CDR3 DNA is TGTGCCAGCTCACGATTGGGCCCGGACAACGGGGAGCTGTTTTTT. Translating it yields CASSRLGPDNGELFF.

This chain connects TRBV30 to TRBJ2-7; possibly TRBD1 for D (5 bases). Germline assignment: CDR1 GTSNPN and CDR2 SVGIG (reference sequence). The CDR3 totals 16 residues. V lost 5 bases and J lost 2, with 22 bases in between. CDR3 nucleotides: TGTGCCTGGGACAATTCGGACACCAGCTCAACCTACGAGCAGTACTTC. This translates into CAWDNSDTSSTYEQYF.

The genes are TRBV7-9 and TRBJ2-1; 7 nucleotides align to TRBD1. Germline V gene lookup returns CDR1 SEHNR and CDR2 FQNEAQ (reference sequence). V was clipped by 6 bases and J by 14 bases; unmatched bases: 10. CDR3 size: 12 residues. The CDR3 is CASSLGQAKEFF. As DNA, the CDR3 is TGTGCCAGCAGTCTTGGACAGGCAAAGGAGTTCTTC.

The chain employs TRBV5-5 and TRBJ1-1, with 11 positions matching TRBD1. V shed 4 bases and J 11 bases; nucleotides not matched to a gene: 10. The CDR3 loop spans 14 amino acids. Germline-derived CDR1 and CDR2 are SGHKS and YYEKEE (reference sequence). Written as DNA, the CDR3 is TGTGCCAGCAGCAATTGGACAGGGGGCCAGGAGGCTTTCTTT. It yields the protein CASSNWTGGQEAFF.

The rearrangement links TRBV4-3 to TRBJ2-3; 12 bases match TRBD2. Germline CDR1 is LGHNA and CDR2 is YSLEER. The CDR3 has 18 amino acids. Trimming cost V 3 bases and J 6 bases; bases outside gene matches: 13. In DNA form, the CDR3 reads TGCGCCAGCAGCCAGGACTGGACTAGCGGGAAACCGGGGGATACGCAGTATTTT. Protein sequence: CASSQDWTSGKPGDTQYF.

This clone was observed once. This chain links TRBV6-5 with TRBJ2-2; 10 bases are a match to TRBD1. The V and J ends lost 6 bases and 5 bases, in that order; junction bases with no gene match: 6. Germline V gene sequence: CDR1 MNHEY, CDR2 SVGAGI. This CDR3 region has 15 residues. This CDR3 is CASRPGQGKTGELFF. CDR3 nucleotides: TGTGCCAGCAGGCCGGGACAGGGGAAAACCGGGGAGCTGTTTTTT.

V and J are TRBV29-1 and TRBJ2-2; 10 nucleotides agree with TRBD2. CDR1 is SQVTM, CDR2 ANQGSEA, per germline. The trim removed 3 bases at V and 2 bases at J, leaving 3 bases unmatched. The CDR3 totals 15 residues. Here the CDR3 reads CSVDTSGTNTGELFF. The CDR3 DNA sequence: TGCAGCGTTGACACTAGCGGGACTAACACCGGGGAGCTGTTTTTT.

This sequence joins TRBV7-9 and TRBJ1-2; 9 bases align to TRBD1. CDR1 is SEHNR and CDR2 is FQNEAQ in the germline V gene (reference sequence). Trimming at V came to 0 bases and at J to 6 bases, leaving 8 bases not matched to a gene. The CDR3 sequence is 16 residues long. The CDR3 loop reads CASSLATGTGRHGYTF. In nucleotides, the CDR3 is TGTGCCAGCAGCTTAGCAACCGGGACAGGGAGGCATGGCTACACCTTC.

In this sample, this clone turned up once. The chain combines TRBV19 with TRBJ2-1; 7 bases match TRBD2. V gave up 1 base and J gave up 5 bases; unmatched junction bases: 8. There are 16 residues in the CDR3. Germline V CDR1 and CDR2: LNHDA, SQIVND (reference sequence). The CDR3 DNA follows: TGTGCCAGTAGTATAGGGATTTTGCGGGAGAACAATGAGCAGTTCTTC. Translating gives CASSIGILRENNEQFF.

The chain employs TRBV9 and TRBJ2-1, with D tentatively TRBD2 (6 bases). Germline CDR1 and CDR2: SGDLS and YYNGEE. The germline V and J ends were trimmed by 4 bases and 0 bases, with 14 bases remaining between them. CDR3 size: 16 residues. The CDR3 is CASSLQAGRSYNEQFF. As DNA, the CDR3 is TGTGCCAGCAGCCTTCAAGCGGGTCGCTCCTACAATGAGCAGTTCTTC.

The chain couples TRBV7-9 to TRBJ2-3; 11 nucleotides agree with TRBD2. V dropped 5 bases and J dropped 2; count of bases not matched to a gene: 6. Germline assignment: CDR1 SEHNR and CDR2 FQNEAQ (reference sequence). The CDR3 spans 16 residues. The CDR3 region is CASSLRLAGPTDTQYF. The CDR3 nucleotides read TGTGCCAGCAGCCTAAGACTAGCGGGGCCCACAGATACGCAGTATTTT.

CDR3 amino acids: CASSLSGSTDTQYF. CDR3 nucleotide sequence: TGTGCCAGCAGTCTTAGCGGGAGCACAGATACGCAGTATTTT. This rearrangement joins TRBV7-2 to TRBJ2-3, with 7 bases identical to TRBD2. Per germline, CDR1 SGHTA and CDR2 FQGNSA. V was pared by 6 bases and J by 0 bases, with 3 bases of the junction left unmatched. CDR3 length: 14 residues.

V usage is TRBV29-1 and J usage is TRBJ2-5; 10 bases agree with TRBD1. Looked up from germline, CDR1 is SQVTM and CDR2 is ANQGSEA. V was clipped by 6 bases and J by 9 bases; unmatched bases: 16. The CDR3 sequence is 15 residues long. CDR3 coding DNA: TGCAGCGTGCGGCTTGGACAGGGGGGAGGTTTGTCCCAGTACTTC. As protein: CSVRLGQGGGLSQYF.

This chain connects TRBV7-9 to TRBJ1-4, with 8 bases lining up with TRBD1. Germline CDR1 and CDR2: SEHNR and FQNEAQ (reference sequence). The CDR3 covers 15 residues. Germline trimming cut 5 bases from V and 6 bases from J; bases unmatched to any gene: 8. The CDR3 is CASSHRQGSDEKLFF. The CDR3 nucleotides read TGTGCCAGCAGCCACAGACAGGGGTCGGATGAAAAACTGTTTTTT.

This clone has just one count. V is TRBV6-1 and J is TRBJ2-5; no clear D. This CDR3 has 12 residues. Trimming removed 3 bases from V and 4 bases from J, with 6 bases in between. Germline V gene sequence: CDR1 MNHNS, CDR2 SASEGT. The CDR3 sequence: CASSERLETQYF. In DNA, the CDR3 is TGTGCCAGCAGTGAGCGTTTAGAGACCCAGTACTTC.

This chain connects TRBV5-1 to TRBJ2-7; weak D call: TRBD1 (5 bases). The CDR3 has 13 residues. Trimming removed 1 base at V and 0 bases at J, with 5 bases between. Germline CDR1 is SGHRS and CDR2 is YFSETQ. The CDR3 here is CASSLTGSYEQYF. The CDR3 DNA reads TGCGCCAGCAGCTTGACAGGCTCCTACGAGCAGTACTTC.

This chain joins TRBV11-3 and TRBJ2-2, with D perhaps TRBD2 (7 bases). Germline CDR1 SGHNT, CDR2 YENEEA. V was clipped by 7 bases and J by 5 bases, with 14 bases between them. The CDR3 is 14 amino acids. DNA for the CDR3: TGTGCCAGCAACCCGGGGGGCTGGACCGGGGAGCTGTTTTTT. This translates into CASNPGGWTGELFF. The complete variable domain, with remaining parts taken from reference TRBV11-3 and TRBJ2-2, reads EAGVVQSPRYKIIEKKQPVAFWCNPISGHNTLYWYLQNLGQGPELLIRYENEEAVDDSQLPKDRFSAERLKGVDSTLKIQPAELGDSAVYLCASNPGGWTGELFFGEGSRLTVL.

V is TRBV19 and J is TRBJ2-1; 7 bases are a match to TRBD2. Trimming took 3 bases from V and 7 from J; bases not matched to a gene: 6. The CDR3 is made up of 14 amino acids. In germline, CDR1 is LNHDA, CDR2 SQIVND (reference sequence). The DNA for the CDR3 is TGTGCCAGTAGTATTTATGGGAGGGAGAATGAGCAGTTCTTC. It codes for CASSIYGRENEQFF. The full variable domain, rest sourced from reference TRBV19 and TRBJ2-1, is DGGITQSPKYLFRKEGQNVTLSCEQNLNHDAMYWYRQDPGQGLRLIYYSQIVNDFQKGDIAEGYSVSREKKESFPLTVTSAQKNPTAFYLCASSIYGRENEQFFGPGTRLTVL.

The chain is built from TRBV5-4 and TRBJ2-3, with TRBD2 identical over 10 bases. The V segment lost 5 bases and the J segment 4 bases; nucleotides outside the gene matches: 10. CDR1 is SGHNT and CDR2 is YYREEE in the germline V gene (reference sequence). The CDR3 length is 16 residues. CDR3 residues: CASRAGTSVLADTQYF. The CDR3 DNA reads TGTGCCAGCAGAGCCGGGACTAGCGTTTTAGCAGATACGCAGTATTTT.

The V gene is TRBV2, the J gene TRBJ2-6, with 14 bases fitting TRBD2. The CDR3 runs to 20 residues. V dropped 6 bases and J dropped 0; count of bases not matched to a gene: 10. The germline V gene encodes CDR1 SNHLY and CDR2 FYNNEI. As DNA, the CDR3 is TGTGCCAGCAGGCCTCCGGGACTAGCGGGAGTACTCTCTGGGGCCAACGTCCTGACTTTC. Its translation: CASRPPGLAGVLSGANVLTF. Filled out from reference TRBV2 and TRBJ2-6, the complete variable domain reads EPEVTQTPSHQVTQMGQEVILRCVPISNHLYFYWYRQILGQKVEFLVSFYNNEISEKSEIFDDQFSVERPDGSNFTLKIRSTKLEDSAMYFCASRPPGLAGVLSGANVLTFGAGSRLTVL.

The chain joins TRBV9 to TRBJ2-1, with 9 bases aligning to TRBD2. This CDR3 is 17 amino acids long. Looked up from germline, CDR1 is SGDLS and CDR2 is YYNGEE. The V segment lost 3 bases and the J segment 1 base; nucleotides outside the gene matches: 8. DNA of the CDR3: TGTGCCAGCAGCGGAAGTAGCGGGAGTGGGTCCTACAATGAGCAGTTCTTC. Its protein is CASSGSSGSGSYNEQFF.

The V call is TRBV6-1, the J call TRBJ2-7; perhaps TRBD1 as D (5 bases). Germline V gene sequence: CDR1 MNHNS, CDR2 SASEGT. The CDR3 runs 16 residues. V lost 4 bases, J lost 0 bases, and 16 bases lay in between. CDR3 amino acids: CASSARRDRSSYEQYF. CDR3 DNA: TGTGCCAGCAGTGCACGCCGCGACAGAAGCTCCTACGAGCAGTACTTC.

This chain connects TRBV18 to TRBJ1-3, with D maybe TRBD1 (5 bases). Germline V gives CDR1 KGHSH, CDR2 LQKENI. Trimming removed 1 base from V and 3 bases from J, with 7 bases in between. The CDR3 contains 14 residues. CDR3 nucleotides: TGTGCCAGCTCACCACGGAGGGGTGGAAACACCATATATTTT. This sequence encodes CASSPRRGGNTIYF.